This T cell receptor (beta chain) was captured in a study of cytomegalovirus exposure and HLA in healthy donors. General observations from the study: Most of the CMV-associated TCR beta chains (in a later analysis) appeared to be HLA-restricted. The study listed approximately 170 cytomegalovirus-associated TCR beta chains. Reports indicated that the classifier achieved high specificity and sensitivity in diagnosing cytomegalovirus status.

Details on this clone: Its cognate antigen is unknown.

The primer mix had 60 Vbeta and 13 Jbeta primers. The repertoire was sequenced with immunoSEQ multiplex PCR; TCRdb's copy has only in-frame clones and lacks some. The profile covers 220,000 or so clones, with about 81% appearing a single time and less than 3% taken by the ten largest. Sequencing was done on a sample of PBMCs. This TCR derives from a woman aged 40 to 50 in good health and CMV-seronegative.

Written as DNA, the CDR3 is TGTGCCAGTAGTATTTGGTCCCAGGAGACCCAGTACTTC. It encodes CASSIWSQETQYF. V usage is TRBV19 and J usage is TRBJ2-5; no definite D call. This CDR3 has 13 residues. CDR1 and CDR2 (germline): LNHDA, SQIVND (reference sequence). The V and J ends lost 3 bases and 5 bases respectively, with 10 bases between them.